The 21 T cell receptor beta chains below were found in one sample sequenced in a study of T cells in women clearing cervical HPV infection. The data were produced by immunoSEQ multiplex PCR, yet TCRdb's version contains in-frame clones alone and is incomplete. The table lists about 39,000 clones. The sequencing sample was made of blood buffy coat. These receptors came from a woman between 18 and 69 years old with a cervical HPV16 infection that either progressed to CIN3+ or cleared (not recorded which).

Comments on this clone: The CDR3 end falls 3 residues outside the read, so it is completed with the germline J gene. The chain has TRBV10-3 and TRBJ2-5, with D possibly matching TRBD2 (6 bases). This CDR3 is 16 amino acids long. Germline V lookup: CDR1 ENHRY, CDR2 SYGVKD. The ends were cut back, 2 bases at V and 0 bases at J, with 13 bases in the middle. The CDR3 sequence: CAISEGSSGYQETQYF. The CDR3 bases that were read are TGTGCCATCAGTGAGGGGAGTAGCGGTTACCAAGAGACC.

For this clone: Coverage ceases 3 residues before the CDR3 finishes, and the germline J gene fills in the end. This sequence joins TRBV6-1 and TRBJ1-2; D call uncertain. V lost 4 bases and J 5 bases, leaving 14 bases between the germline ends. Germline V gives CDR1 MNHNS, CDR2 SASEGT. This CDR3 is 14 amino acids long. CDR3 sequence reads: CASSVSTEIYGYTF. The covered CDR3 bases are TGTGCCAGCAGTGTTTCCACAGAGATTTATGGC.

A word on this clone: Compared with germline, one end of the junction differs, possibly owing to a read error. The read terminates 3 residues before the CDR3 end, so the remaining end is supplied by the germline J gene. The same CDR3 arises from other DNA sequences in this sample as well. The chain joins TRBV7-9 to TRBJ1-3; D is perhaps TRBD1 (6 bases). CDR1 SEHNR and CDR2 FQNEAQ come from the germline V gene (reference sequence). This CDR3 region has 14 residues. The sequenced CDR3 bases are TGTGCCAGCAGCTTTTACAGGGATAGAAACACA. Translating gives CASSFYRDRNT. The CDR3 in full is CASSFYRDRNTIYF.

Notes on this clone: The read is 3 residues too short to cover the CDR3 end, so that end is filled in from the germline J gene. This chain joins TRBV7-9 and TRBJ1-2; D gene uncertain. Germline CDR1 is SEHNR and CDR2 is FQNEAQ (reference sequence). The CDR3 is 10 residues long. CDR3 region: CASNTDTYTF. The CDR3 bases that were read are TGTGCCAGCAACACAGATACC.

Notes on this clone: The read ends 3 residues early relative to the CDR3; the germline J gene fills the gap. The chain employs TRBV7-8 and TRBJ2-7; D might be TRBD1 (6 bases). Germline V gives CDR1 SGHVS, CDR2 FQNEAQ. Trimming shortened V by 2 bases and J by 5 bases, and 19 bases separated the two germline ends. The CDR3 runs to 16 residues. The CDR3 sequence: CASSLKQGQGLNEQYF. The CDR3 bases that were read are TGTGCCAGCAGCTTAAAGCAGGGGCAGGGCTTGAACGAG.

Worth noting for this clone: The CDR3 is cut off 3 residues early in the read; its end comes from the germline J gene. This chain links TRBV14 with TRBJ1-6, with 9 bases fitting TRBD1. After removal of 8 bases from V and 8 bases from J, the junction contained 7 bases not matched to a gene. The germline CDR1 and CDR2 sequences are SGHDN and FVKESK. The CDR3 covers 14 residues. CDR3 bases read: TGTGCCAGCGCCGGACAGGGGATGGATTCACCC. It encodes CASAGQGMDSP. The complete CDR3 reads CASAGQGMDSPLHF. The whole variable domain, filled in from reference TRBV14 and TRBJ1-6, reads EAGVTQFPSHSVIEKGQTVTLRCDPISGHDNLYWYRRVMGKEIKFLLHFVKESKQDESGMPNNRFLAERTGGTYSTLKVQPAELEDSGVYFCASAGQGMDSPLHFGNGTRLTVT.

In the case of this clone: From the germline J gene comes the end of the CDR3, since the read stops 3 residues before it. The V and J genes are TRBV20-1 and TRBJ1-1, with unresolved D. V lost 4 bases and J 1 base, leaving 10 bases between the germline ends. The length of the CDR3 is 13 residues. Per the germline V gene, CDR1 is DFQATT and CDR2 is SNEGSKA (reference sequence). The CDR3 reads CSAKGHTNTEAFF. The CDR3 DNA, read in part, is TGCAGTGCTAAAGGGCATACGAACACTGAA.

On this clone: The CDR3 end falls 3 residues outside the read, so it is completed with the germline J gene. V usage is TRBV19 and J usage is TRBJ1-4, with D possibly TRBD1 on 6 matching bases. CDR3 length equals 14 residues. Germline V gene sequence: CDR1 LNHDA, CDR2 SQIVND (reference sequence). CDR3 bases read: TGTGCCAGTAGTACCCCCACAGGGCATTCACCA. This sequence encodes CASSTPTGHSP. The full CDR3 sequence reads CASSTPTGHSPLFF.

About this clone itself: Read sequence stops 3 residues before the CDR3 end, and the germline J gene provides the missing end. The gene calls are TRBV13 and TRBJ2-5; TRBD1 agrees at 9 bases. The V gene's germline CDR1 is PRHDT and CDR2 FYEKMQ (reference sequence). J was trimmed by 0 bases and V by 5 bases; bases with no gene match: 4. There are 15 residues in the CDR3. The sequenced part of the CDR3 DNA is TGTGCCAGCAGCCTCGGACAGGGGAACCAAGAGACC. This encodes CASSLGQGNQET. The entire CDR3 protein reads CASSLGQGNQETQYF.

Its frequency marks this clone as medium-sized (0.01 to 0.1%). The CDR3 end lies 3 residues beyond the end of the read and is filled in from the germline J gene. The rearrangement joins TRBV7-2 to TRBJ1-2; no reliable D call. This CDR3 has 14 residues. V lost 1 base and J 1 base, leaving 7 bases between the germline ends. CDR1 SGHTA and CDR2 FQGNSA come from the germline V gene. Partial CDR3 DNA: TGTGCCAGCAGCTTAGGGCGGGATAACTATGGC. Protein sequence: CASSLGRDNYG. The CDR3 in full is CASSLGRDNYGYTF.

For this clone: Coverage ceases 3 residues before the CDR3 finishes, and the germline J gene fills in the end. The chain has TRBV7-2 and TRBJ1-2, with D possibly matching TRBD1 (6 bases). V was clipped by 1 base and J by 5 bases, with 8 bases between them. This CDR3 comprises 13 residues. Germline lookup yields CDR1 SGHTA and CDR2 FQGNSA. The CDR3 loop reads CASSLDTGYGYTF. The sequenced part of the CDR3 DNA is TGTGCCAGCAGCTTAGACACAGGGTATGGC. Based on the CDR3 plus reference TRBV7-2 and TRBJ1-2, the full variable domain is GAGVSQSPSNKVTEKGKDVELRCDPISGHTALYWYRQSLGQGLEFLIYFQGNSAPDKSGLPSDRFSAERTGGSVSTLTIQRTQQEDSAVYLCASSLDTGYGYTFGSGTRLTVV.

A remark on this clone: Read sequence stops 3 residues before the CDR3 end, and the germline J gene provides the missing end. The chain carries TRBV19 and TRBJ2-5; D might be TRBD1 (5 bases). V was pared by 6 bases and J by 3 bases, with 20 bases between. The length of the CDR3 is 16 residues. Germline V CDR1 and CDR2: LNHDA, SQIVND (reference sequence). CDR3 loop: CASREPIRDVKETQYF. The DNA read from the CDR3 is TGTGCCAGTAGAGAGCCGATCAGGGATGTGAAAGAGACC.

A note on this clone: The CDR3 goes on 3 residues after the read ends, and that part is filled in from the germline J gene. The gene calls are TRBV20-1 and TRBJ2-7; D perhaps matches TRBD1 (6 bases). The CDR3 is 13 amino acids. V was clipped by 6 bases and J by 3 bases, with 15 bases between them. The germline V gene encodes CDR1 DFQATT and CDR2 SNEGSKA (reference sequence). The CDR3: CSAVSGTLYEQYF. The sequenced CDR3 bases are TGCAGTGCCGTATCCGGGACACTCTACGAG.

As to this clone: The CDR3 end lies 3 residues beyond the end of the read and is filled in from the germline J gene. Other DNA variants within this sample encode the same CDR3. The V and J genes are TRBV18 and TRBJ1-4; the match to TRBD1 covers 11 bases. After removal of 8 bases from V and 8 bases from J, the junction contained 4 bases not matched to a gene. The CDR3 runs 13 residues. In germline, CDR1 is KGHSH, CDR2 LQKENI. The CDR3 bases that were read are TGTGCCAGCCAGGGACAGGGGGACGAAAAA. Protein sequence: CASQGQGDEK. From start to end, the CDR3 is CASQGQGDEKLFF.

About this clone itself: Read data end 3 residues before the CDR3 end; the end is taken from the germline J gene. The rearrangement links TRBV10-3 to TRBJ2-7; TRBD2 aligns across 10 bases. The CDR3 contains 14 residues. The trim removed 6 bases at V and 0 bases at J, leaving 2 bases unmatched. Germline assignment: CDR1 ENHRY and CDR2 SYGVKD. Here the CDR3 reads CAIRSSGSSYEQYF. The sequenced CDR3 bases are TGTGCCATCAGATCTAGCGGGAGCTCCTACGAG.

Of note for this clone: The read halts 3 residues ahead of the CDR3 end, with the missing end drawn from the germline J gene. V usage is TRBV19 and J usage is TRBJ2-7; D is unclear. The CDR3 totals 13 residues. CDR1 and CDR2 (germline): LNHDA, SQIVND (reference sequence). V gave up 11 bases and J gave up 3 bases, with 17 bases separating them. The part of the CDR3 DNA that was read is TGTGCCTGCCTAAGGCGGTCCTTCTACGAG. The encoded protein is CACLRRSFYE. The full CDR3 sequence reads CACLRRSFYEQYF. The full variable domain, its missing parts supplied by reference TRBV19 and TRBJ2-7, is DGGITQSPKYLFRKEGQNVTLSCEQNLNHDAMYWYRQDPGQGLRLIYYSQIVNDFQKGDIAEGYSVSREKKESFPLTVTSAQKNPTAFYLCACLRRSFYEQYFGPGTRLTVT.

Comment on this clone: The read is 3 residues too short to cover the CDR3 end, so that end is filled in from the germline J gene. V and J are TRBV7-9 and TRBJ1-2; no firm D call. This CDR3 region has 14 residues. Germline CDR1 is SEHNR and CDR2 is FQNEAQ (reference sequence). The CDR3 loop is CASSHEVVTDTYTF. The part of the CDR3 DNA that was read is TGTGCCAGCAGTCATGAAGTAGTCACAGATACC.

Details on this clone: The read ends 3 residues shy of where the CDR3 ends; the end is completed using the germline J gene. The V gene is TRBV7-9, the J gene TRBJ1-2; D is undetermined. Germline V CDR1 and CDR2: SEHNR, FQNEAQ (reference sequence). V gave up 0 bases and J gave up 4 bases, with 6 bases separating them. CDR3 size: 13 residues. Here the CDR3 reads CASSLAKAYGYTF. The sequenced CDR3 bases are TGTGCCAGCAGCTTAGCGAAGGCCTATGGC.

Notes on this clone: The read halts 3 residues ahead of the CDR3 end, with the missing end drawn from the germline J gene. The chain combines TRBV7-2 with TRBJ1-1; D ambiguous. Germline loops: CDR1 SGHTA, CDR2 FQGNSA. CDR3 length equals 14 residues. V shed 0 bases and J shed 6 bases, with 11 bases lying between them. CDR3 DNA, as far as it was read: TGTGCCAGCAGCTTAGCTGTAACAGTCGCTGAA. It encodes CASSLAVTVAE. The whole CDR3 protein is CASSLAVTVAEAFF.

Comment on this clone: The read comes to an end 3 residues before the CDR3 does, leaving the germline J gene to fill in the end. The V gene is TRBV19, the J gene TRBJ2-2; D is unclear. The CDR3 loop spans 17 amino acids. CDR1 and CDR2 from the germline V gene are LNHDA and SQIVND (reference sequence). The CDR3 loop is CASSIWLVLATNEKLFF. The covered CDR3 bases are TGTGCCAGTAGTATTTGGTTGGTCCTTGCAACTAATGAAAAG.

As concerns this clone: The read stops 3 residues short of the end of the CDR3; the missing end is completed from the germline J gene. This rearrangement joins TRBV18 to TRBJ2-2; weak D call: TRBD1 (6 bases). This CDR3 region has 14 residues. V lost 4 bases and J 7 bases, leaving 13 bases between the germline ends. Germline CDR1 KGHSH, CDR2 LQKENI. This CDR3 reads CASSLGQSLGELFF. CDR3 DNA (partial): TGTGCCAGCTCACTCGGACAGTCTCTCGGGGAG.